This T cell receptor beta chain was captured by sequencing in a study of OX40 agonist ivuxolimab in advanced cancers. Findings and limits, study-wide: At doses 0.1 to 3.0 mg/kg, CD4+ and CD8+ clones expanded.

To note about this clone: Its matching antigen is unknown.

The repertoire was sequenced with immunoSEQ multiplex PCR; TCRdb's copy has only in-frame clones and lacks some. This sample has some 30,000 clones; about 88% occur once, and the top ten carry over 25%. The study sampled blood at baseline, cycle 4 day 1, and cycle 7 day 1. Trimming took off 1 base at V and 4 bases at J, with 13 bases between the two ends. The CDR3 extends over 15 amino acids. Per the germline V gene, CDR1 is SGHVS and CDR2 is FQNEAQ. The sequences come from CD4+ or CD8+ T cells sorted from blood, collected in a trial of the OX40 agonist ivuxolimab. This TCR derives from an adult with an advanced solid tumor such as melanoma, head and neck, liver or kidney cancer. V and J are TRBV7-8 and TRBJ1-1; TRBD1 is a possible D gene (5 bases). The CDR3 region is CASSLGPEGPTEAFF. The CDR3 DNA reads as TGTGCCAGCAGCTTAGGACCAGAGGGGCCCACTGAAGCTTTCTTT.